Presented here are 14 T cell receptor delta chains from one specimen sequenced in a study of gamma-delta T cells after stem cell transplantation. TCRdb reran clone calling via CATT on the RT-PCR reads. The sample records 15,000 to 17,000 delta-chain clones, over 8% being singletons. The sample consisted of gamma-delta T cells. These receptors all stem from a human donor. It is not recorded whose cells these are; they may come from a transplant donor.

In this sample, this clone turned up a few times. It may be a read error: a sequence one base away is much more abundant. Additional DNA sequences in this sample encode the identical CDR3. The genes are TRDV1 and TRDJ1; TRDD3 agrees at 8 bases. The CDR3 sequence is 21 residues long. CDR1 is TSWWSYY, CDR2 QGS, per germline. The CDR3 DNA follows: TGTGCTCTTGGGGAACTATTTCCGCCCTACATCCCTTATAACTGGGGGGATAGACTCATCTTT. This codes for CALGELFPPYIPYNWGDRLIF.

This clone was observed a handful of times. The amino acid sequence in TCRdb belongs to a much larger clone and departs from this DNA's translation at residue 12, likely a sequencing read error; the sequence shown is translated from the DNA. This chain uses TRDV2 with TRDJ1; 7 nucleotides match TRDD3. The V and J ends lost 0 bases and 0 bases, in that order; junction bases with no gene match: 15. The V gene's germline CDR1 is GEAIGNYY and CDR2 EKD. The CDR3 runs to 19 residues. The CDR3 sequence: CACDTVAYTGDADTDKLIF. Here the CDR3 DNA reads TGTGCCTGTGACACCGTAGCTTATACTGGGGACGCGGACACCGATAAACTCATCTTT.

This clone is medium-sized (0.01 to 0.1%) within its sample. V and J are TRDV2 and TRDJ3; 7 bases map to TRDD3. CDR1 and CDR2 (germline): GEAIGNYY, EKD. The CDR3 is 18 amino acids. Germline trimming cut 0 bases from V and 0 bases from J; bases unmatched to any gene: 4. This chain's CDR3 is CACDTAGGISWDTRQMFF. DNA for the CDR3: TGTGCCTGTGACACCGCGGGGGGGATCTCCTGGGACACCCGACAGATGTTTTTC.

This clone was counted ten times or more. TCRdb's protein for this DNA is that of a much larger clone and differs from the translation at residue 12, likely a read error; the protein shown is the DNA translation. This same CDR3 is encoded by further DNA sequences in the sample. The DNA for the CDR3 is TGTGCCTGTGTCCCTCTACTGGGGGATAAGGAGTACACCGATAAACTCATCTTT. Its protein is CACVPLLGDKEYTDKLIF. This chain joins TRDV2 and TRDJ1; 11 bases map to TRDD3. Germline V gene sequence: CDR1 GEAIGNYY, CDR2 EKD. After removal of 5 bases from V and 0 bases from J, the junction contained 13 bases not matched to a gene. There are 18 residues in the CDR3.

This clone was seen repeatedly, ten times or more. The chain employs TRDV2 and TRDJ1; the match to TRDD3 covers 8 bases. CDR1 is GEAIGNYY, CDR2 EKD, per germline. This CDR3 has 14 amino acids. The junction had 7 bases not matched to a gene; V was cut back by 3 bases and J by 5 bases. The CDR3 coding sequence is TGTGCCTGTGACTGGTTGGGGGATTTTGATAAACTCATCTTT. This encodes CACDWLGDFDKLIF.

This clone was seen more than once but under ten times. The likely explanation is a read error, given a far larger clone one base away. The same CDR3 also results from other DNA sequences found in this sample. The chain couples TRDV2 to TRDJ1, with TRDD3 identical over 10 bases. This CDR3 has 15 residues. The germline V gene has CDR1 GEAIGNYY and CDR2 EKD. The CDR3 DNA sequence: TGTGCTTGTGACACCGTACTGGGGGATACCGATAAACTCATCTTT. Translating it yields CACDTVLGDTDKLIF.

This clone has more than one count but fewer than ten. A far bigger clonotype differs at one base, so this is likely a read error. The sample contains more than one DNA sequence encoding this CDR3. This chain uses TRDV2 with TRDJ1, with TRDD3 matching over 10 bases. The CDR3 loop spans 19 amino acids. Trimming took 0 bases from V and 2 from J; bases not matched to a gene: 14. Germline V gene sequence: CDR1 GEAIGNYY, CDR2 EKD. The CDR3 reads CACDTVGAGGYDSTDKLIF. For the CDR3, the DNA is TGTGCCTGTGACACCGTGGGGGCTGGGGGATATGACTCGACCGATAAACTCATCTTT.

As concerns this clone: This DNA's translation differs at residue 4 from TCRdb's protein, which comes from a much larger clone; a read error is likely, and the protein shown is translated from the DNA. CDR3 nucleotides: TGTGCCTGTCACAAAACGGAGGGGACTTTAAGCTCCTGGGACACCCGACAGATGTTTTTC. The encoded protein is CACHKTEGTLSSWDTRQMFF. The chain combines TRDV2 with TRDJ3, with D tentatively TRDD3 (5 bases). Germline CDR1 reads GEAIGNYY; CDR2 reads EKD. The CDR3 is 20 amino acids. V was trimmed by 6 bases and J by 0 bases, leaving 23 bases between them.

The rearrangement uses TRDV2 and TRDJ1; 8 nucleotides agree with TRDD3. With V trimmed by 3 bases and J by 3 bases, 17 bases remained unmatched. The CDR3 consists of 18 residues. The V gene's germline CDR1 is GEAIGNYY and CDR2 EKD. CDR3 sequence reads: CACDPVLGETTYADKLIF. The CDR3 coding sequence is TGTGCCTGTGACCCTGTCCTGGGGGAAACCACGTACGCCGATAAACTCATCTTT.

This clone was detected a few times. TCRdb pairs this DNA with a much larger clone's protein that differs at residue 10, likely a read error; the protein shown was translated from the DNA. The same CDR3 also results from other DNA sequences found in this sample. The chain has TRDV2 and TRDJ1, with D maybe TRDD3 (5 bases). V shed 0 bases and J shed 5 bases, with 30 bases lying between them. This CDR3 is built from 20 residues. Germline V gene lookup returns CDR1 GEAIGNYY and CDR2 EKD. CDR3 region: CACDTAEGLVAHRGADKLIF. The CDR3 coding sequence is TGTGCCTGTGACACCGCTGAAGGACTGGTGGCTCACCGAGGGGCGGATAAACTCATCTTT.

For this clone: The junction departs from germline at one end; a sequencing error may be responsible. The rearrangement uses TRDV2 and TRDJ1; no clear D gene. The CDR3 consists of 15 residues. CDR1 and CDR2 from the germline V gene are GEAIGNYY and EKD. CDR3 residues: CACDVMAPRIDNLIF. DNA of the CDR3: TGTGCCTGTGATGTAATGGCCCCGCGCATCGATAACCTCATCTTT.

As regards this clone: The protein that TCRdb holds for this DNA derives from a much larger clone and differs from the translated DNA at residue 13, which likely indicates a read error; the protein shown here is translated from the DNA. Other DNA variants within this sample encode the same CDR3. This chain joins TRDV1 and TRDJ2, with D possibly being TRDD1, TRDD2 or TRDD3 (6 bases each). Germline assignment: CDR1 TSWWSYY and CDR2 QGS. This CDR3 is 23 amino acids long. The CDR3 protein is CALGKGILLKYGRILDLTAQLFF. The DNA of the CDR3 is TGTGCTCTTGGGAAGGGGATCCTACTGAAATACGGGAGGATACTGGACTTGACAGCGCAACTCTTCTTT.

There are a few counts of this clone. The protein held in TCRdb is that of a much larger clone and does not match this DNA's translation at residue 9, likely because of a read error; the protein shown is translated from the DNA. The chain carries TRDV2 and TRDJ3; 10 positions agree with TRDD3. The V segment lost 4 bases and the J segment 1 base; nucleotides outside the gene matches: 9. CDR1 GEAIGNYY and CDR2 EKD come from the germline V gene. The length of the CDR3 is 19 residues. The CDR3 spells CACDLLGDPGSWDTRQMFF. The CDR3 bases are TGTGCCTGTGATCTACTGGGGGATCCGGGGTCCTGGGACACCCGACAGATGTTTTTC.

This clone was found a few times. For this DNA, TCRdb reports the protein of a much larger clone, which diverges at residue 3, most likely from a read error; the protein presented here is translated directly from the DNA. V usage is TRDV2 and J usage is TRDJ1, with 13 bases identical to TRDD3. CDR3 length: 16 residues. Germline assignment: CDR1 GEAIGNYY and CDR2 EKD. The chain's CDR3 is CARDTLGDTFSDKLIF. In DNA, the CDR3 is TGTGCCCGTGACACACTGGGGGATACGTTTTCCGATAAACTCATCTTT.